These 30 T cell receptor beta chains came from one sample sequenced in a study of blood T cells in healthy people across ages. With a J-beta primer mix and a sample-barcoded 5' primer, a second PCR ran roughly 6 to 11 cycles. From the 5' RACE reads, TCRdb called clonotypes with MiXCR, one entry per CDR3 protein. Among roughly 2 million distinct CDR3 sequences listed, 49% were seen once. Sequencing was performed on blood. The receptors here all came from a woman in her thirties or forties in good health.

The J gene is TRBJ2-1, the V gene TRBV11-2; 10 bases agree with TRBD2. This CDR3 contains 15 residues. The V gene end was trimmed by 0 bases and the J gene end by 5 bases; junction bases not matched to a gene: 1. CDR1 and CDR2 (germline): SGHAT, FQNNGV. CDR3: CASSLEAGGNNEQFF. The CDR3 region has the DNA TGTGCCAGCAGCTTAGAAGCGGGGGGGAACAATGAGCAGTTCTTC.

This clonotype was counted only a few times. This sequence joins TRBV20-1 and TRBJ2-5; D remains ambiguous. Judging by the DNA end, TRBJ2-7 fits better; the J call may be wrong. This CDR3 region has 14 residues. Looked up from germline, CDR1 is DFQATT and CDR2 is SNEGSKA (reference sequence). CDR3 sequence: CSARESSYMNEQYF. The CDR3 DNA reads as TGCAGTGCTAGAGAGAGTAGTTATATGAACGAGCAGTACTTC.

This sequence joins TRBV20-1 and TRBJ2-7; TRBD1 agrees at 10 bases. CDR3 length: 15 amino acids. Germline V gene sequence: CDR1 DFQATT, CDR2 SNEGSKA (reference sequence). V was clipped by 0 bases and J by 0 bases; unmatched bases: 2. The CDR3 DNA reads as TGCAGTGCTAGAGACCGGGACAGGGGCTCCTACGAGCAGTACTTC. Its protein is CSARDRDRGSYEQYF.

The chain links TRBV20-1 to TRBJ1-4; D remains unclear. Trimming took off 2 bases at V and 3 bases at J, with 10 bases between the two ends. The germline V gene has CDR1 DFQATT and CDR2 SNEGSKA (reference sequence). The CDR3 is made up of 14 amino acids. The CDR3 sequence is CSARNSAPNEKLFF. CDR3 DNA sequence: TGCAGTGCTAGAAACAGTGCCCCTAATGAAAAACTGTTTTTT.

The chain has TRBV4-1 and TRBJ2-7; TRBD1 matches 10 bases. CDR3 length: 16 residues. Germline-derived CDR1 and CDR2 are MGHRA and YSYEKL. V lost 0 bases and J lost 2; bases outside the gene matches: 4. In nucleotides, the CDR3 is TGCGCCAGCAGCCAAGACGCGGGACAGGGGACCTACGAGCAGTACTTC. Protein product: CASSQDAGQGTYEQYF.

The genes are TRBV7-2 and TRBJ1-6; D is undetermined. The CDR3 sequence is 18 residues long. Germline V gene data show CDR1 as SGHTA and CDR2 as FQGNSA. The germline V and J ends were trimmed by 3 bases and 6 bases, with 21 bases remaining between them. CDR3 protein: CASSFSRLRAAPNSPLHF. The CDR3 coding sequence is TGTGCCAGCAGCTTTTCTCGCCTCCGGGCCGCGCCTAATTCACCCCTCCACTTT.

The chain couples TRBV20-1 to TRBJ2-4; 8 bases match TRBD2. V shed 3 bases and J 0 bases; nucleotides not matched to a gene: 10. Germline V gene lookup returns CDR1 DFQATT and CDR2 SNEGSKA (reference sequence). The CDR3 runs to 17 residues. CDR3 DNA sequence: TGCAGTGCTAGGGCGGGAGGAGGGAATCTAGCCAAAAACATTCAGTACTTC. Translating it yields CSARAGGGNLAKNIQYF.

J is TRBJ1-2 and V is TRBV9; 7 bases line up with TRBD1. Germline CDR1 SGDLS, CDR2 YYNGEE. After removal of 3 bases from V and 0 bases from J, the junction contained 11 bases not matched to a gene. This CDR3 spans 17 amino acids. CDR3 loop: CASSDQTGYLPNYGYTF. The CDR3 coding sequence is TGTGCCAGCAGCGACCAGACAGGGTACTTACCTAACTATGGCTACACCTTC. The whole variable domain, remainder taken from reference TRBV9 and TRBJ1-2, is DSGVTQTPKHLITATGQRVTLRCSPRSGDLSVYWYQQSLDQGLQFLIQYYNGEERAKGNILERFSAQQFPDLHSELNLSSLELGDSALYFCASSDQTGYLPNYGYTFGSGTRLTVV.

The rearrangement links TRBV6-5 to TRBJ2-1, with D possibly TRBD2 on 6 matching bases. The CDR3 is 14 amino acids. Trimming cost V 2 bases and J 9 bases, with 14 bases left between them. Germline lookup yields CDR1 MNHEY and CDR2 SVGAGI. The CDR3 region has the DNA TGTGCCAGCAGTTACGCGGGGCCCGTTCTTGAGCAGTTCTTC. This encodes CASSYAGPVLEQFF.

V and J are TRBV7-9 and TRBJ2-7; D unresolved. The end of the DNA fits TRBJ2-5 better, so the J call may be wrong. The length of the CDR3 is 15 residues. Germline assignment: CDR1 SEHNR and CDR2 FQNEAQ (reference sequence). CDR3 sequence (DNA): TGTGCCAGCAGTCAAACGGGCCCACTTAAAGGGACCCAGTACTTC. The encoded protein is CASSQTGPLKGTQYF.

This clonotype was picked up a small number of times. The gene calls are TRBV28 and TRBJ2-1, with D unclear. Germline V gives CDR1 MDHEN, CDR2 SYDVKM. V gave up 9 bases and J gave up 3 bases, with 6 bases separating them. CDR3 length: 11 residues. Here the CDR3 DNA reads TGTGCCAGTTTAAGCTACAATGAGCAGTTCTTC. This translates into CASLSYNEQFF.

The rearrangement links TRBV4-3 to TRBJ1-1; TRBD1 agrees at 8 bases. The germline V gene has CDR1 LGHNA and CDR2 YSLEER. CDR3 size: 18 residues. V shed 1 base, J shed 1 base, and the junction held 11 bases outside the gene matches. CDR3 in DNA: TGCGCCAGCAGCCAAGGTCTAAGAGCAGGGGGCGAGAACACTGAAGCTTTCTTT. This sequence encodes CASSQGLRAGGENTEAFF.

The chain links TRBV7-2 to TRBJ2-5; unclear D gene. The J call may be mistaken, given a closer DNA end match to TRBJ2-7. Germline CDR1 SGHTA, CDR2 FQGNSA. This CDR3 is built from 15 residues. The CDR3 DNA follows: TGTGCCAGCAGCAAGAGAGTAGAAGCCTCCTACGAGCAGTACTTC. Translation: CASSKRVEASYEQYF.

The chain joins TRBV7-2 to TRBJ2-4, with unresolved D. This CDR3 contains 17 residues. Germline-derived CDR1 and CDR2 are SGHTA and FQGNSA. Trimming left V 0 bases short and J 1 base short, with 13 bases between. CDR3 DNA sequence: TGTGCCAGCAGCTTAGCTGTGAACAGTGAGGCCAAAAACATTCAGTACTTC. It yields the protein CASSLAVNSEAKNIQYF.

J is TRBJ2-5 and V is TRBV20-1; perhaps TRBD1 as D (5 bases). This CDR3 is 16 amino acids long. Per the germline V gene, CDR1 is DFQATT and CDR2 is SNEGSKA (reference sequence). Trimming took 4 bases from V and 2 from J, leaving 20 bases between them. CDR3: CSAKQPRTGFQETQYF. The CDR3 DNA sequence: TGCAGTGCTAAGCAACCAAGAACAGGCTTTCAAGAGACCCAGTACTTC.

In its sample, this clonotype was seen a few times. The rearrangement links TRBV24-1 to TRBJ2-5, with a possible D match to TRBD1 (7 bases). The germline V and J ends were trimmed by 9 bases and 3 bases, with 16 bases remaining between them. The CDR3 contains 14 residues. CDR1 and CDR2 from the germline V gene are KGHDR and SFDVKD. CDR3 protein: CATFGGGQEETQYF. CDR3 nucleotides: TGTGCCACCTTCGGAGGGGGCCAAGAAGAGACCCAGTACTTC.

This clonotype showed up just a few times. CDR3 in amino acids: CASSYSGTDTYNEQFF. The CDR3 DNA reads as TGTGCCAGCAGTTACTCCGGGACTGACACCTACAATGAGCAGTTCTTC. The chain couples TRBV6-5 to TRBJ2-1, with D maybe TRBD2 (6 bases). Deletions cut 0 bases from V and 2 bases from J, with 11 bases between. This CDR3 region has 16 residues. The germline V gene encodes CDR1 MNHEY and CDR2 SVGAGI.

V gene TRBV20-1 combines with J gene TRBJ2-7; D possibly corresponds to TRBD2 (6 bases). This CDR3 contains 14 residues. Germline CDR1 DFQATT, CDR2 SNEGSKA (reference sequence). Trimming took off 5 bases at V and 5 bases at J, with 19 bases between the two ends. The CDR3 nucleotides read TGCAGTGCTCCGAAGGAGGGAAGAGGCAACGAGCAGTACTTC. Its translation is CSAPKEGRGNEQYF.

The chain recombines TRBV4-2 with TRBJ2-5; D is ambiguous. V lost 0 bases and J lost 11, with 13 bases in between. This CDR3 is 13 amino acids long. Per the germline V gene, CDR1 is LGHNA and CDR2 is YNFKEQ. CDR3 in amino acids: CASSQDERVEQYF. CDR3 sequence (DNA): TGTGCCAGCAGCCAAGATGAAAGGGTTGAGCAGTACTTC.

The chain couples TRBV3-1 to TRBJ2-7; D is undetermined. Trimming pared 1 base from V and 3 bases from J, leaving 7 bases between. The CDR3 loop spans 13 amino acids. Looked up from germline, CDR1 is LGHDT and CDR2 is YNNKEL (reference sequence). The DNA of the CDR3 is TGTGCCAGCAGCCAAGTGGACGTCTACGAGCAGTACTTC. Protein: CASSQVDVYEQYF.

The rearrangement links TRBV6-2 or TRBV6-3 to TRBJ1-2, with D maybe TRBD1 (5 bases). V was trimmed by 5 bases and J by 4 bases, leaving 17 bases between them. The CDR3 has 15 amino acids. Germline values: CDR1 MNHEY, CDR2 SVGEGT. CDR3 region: CASSPRGRLIYGYTF. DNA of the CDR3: TGTGCCAGCAGTCCAAGGGGACGCCTAATCTATGGCTACACCTTC.

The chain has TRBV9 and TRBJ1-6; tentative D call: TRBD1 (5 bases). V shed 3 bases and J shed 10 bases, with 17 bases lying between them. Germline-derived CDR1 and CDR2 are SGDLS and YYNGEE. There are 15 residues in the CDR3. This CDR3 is CASSAGTGVESPLHF. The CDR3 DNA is TGTGCCAGCAGCGCAGGGACGGGGGTTGAATCACCCCTCCACTTT. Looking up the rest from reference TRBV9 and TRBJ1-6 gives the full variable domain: DSGVTQTPKHLITATGQRVTLRCSPRSGDLSVYWYQQSLDQGLQFLIQYYNGEERAKGNILERFSAQQFPDLHSELNLSSLELGDSALYFCASSAGTGVESPLHFGNGTRLTVT.

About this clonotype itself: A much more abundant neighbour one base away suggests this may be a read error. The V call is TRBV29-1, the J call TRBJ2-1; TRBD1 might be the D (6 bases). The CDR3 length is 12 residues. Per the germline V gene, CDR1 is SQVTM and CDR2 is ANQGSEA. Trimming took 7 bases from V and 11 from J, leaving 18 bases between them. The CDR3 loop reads CSAGTGTFKQFF. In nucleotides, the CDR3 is TGCAGCGCCGGGACCGGGACATTTAAGCAGTTCTTC.

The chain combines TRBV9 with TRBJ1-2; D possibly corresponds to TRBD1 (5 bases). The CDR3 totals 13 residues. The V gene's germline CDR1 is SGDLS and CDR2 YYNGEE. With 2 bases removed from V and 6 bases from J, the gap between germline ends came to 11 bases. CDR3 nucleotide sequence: TGTGCCAGCAGCGTGGCAGGGTCCGATGGCTACACCTTC. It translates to CASSVAGSDGYTF.

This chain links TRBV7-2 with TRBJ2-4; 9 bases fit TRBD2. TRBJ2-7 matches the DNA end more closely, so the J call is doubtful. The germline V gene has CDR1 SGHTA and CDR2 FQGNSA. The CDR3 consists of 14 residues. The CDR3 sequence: CASSLREGAYEQYF. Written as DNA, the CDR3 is TGTGCCAGCAGCTTGCGGGAGGGGGCTTACGAGCAGTACTTC.

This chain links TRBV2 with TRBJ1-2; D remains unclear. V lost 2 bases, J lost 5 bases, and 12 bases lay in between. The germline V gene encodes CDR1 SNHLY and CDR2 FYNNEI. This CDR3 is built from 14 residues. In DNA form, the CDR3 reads TGTGCCAGCAGTGAACACGGTCCGGCTTATGGCTACACCTTC. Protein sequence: CASSEHGPAYGYTF. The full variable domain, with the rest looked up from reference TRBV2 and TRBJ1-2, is EPEVTQTPSHQVTQMGQEVILRCVPISNHLYFYWYRQILGQKVEFLVSFYNNEISEKSEIFDDQFSVERPDGSNFTLKIRSTKLEDSAMYFCASSEHGPAYGYTFGSGTRLTVV.

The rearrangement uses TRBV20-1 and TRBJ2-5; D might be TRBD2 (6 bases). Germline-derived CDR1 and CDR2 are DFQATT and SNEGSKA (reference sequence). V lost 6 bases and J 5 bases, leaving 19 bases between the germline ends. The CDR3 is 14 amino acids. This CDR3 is CSALDRLVSETQYF. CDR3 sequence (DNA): TGCAGTGCCCTGGACCGACTAGTCTCCGAGACCCAGTACTTC.

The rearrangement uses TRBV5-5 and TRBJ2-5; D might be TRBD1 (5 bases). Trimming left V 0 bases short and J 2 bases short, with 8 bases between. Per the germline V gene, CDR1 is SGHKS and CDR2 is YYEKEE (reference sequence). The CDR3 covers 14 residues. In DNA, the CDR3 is TGTGCCAGCAGCTTGGAGCCAGGGCAAGAGACCCAGTACTTC. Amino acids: CASSLEPGQETQYF.

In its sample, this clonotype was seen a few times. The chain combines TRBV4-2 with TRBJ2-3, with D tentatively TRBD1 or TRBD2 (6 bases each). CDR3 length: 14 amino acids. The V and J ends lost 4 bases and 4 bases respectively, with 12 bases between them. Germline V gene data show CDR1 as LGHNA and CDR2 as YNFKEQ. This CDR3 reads CASSLDRRADTQYF. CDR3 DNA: TGTGCCAGCAGCCTAGACAGGAGGGCAGATACGCAGTATTTT.

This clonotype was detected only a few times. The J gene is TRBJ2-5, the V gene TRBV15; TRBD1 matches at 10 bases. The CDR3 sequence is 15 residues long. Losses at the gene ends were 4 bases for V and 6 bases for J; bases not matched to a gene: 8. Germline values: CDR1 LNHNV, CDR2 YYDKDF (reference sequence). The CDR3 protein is CATSTPGQGKKTQYF. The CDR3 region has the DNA TGTGCCACCAGCACTCCGGGACAGGGGAAAAAGACCCAGTACTTC. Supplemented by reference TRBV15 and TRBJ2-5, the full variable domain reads DAMVIQNPRYQVTQFGKPVTLSCSQTLNHNVMYWYQQKSSQAPKLLFHYYDKDFNNEADTPDNFQSRRPNTSFCFLDIRSPGLGDTAMYLCATSTPGQGKKTQYFGPGTRLLVL.